This TCR beta chain appears in the sequencing data of a study of cytomegalovirus exposure and HLA in healthy donors. On the study more broadly: Of some 410 genotyped donors, about 81% grouped in the Caucasian-associated ancestry cluster.

Study findings and constraints: Presence/absence analyses took donor sequencing depth as roughly uniform. Some highly shared sequence variants likely arose as a pipeline artifact.

PCR amplification relied on 60 Vbeta primers (plus 13 Jbeta primers). Some clones are missing from TCRdb's copy, which holds only in-frame ones; the method was immunoSEQ multiplex PCR. The data contain 150,000 to 200,000 clones, almost 85% of them seen just once; the ten biggest clones take up 4.8%. This CDR3 comprises 14 residues. The germline V gene encodes CDR1 SGHRS and CDR2 YFSETQ. J lost 10 bases, V lost 1 base, and 6 bases had no gene match. Worth noting for this clone: Its specificity is unknown.

The sequence came from a girl under 18 in good health and CMV-seropositive. The chain employs TRBV5-1 and TRBJ2-1; 9 nucleotides match TRBD2. Sequencing was performed on PBMCs. This chain's CDR3 is CASSLPSGVPEQFF. The CDR3 region has the DNA TGCGCCAGCAGCTTGCCTAGCGGGGTCCCGGAGCAGTTCTTC.